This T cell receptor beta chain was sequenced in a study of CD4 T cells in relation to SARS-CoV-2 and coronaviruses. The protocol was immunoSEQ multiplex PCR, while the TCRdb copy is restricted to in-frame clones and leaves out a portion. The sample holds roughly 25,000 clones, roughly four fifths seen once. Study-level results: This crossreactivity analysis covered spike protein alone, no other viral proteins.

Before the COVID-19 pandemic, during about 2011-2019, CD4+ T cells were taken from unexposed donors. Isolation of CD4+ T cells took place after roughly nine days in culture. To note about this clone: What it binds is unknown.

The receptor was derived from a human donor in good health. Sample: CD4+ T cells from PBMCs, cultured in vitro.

This chain's CDR3 is CASSLWGRTNTEAFF. The CDR3 DNA follows: TGTGCCAGCAGCTTATGGGGCAGGACGAACACTGAAGCTTTCTTT. The J gene is TRBJ1-1, the V gene TRBV7-2, with D possibly TRBD1 on 5 matching bases. The CDR3 length is 15 residues. Germline V gives CDR1 SGHTA, CDR2 FQGNSA. Between the trimmed V and J ends, which lost 2 bases and 1 base, there was a span of 11 bases.